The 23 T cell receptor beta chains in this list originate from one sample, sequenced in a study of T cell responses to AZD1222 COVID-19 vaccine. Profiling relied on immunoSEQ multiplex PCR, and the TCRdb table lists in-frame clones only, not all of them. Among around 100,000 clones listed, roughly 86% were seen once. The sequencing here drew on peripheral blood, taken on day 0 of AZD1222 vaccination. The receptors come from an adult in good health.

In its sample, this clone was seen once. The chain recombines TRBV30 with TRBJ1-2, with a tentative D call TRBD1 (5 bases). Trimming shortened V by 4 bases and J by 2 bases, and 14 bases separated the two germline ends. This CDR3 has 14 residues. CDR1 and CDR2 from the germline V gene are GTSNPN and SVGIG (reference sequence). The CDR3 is CAWIGYRMNYGYTF. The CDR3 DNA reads TGTGCCTGGATAGGATACAGGATGAACTATGGCTACACCTTC.

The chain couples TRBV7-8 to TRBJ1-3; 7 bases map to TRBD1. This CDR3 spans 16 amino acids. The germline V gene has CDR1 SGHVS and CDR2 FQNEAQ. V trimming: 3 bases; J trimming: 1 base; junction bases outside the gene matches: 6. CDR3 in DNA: TGTGCCAGCAGCTTGGGACAGCTATCTTCTGGAAACACCATATATTTT. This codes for CASSLGQLSSGNTIYF.

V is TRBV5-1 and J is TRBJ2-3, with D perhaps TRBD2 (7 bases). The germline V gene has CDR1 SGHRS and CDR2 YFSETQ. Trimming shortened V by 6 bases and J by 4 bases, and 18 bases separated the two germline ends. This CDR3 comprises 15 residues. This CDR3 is CASMGAGAGADTQYF. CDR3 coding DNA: TGCGCCAGCATGGGGGCGGGGGCCGGGGCAGATACGCAGTATTTT.

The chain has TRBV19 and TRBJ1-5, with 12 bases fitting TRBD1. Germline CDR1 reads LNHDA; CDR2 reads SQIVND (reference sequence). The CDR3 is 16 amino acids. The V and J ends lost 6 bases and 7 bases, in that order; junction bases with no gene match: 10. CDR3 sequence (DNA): TGTGCCAGTAGAACCGGGACAGGGGGCTTCTCCCAGCCCCAGCATTTT. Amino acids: CASRTGTGGFSQPQHF.

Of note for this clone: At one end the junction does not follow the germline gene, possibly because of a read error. CDR3 nucleotide sequence: TGTGCCAGCACCTTGTCAAAGGGAGGGCTGAACACCGGGGAGCTGTTTTTT. This encodes CASTLSKGGLNTGELFF. This rearrangement joins TRBV5-4 to TRBJ2-2; 7 nucleotides align to TRBD2. Germline V CDR1 and CDR2: SGHNT, YYREEE (reference sequence). This CDR3 contains 17 residues.

DNA of the CDR3: TGTGCCACCAGCGGACAGGGTGAGACCCAGTACTTC. It specifies CATSGQGETQYF. V is TRBV15 and J is TRBJ2-5; TRBD1 matches 8 bases. The CDR3 has 12 residues. The ends lost 5 bases at V and 5 bases at J; junction bases unmatched: 1. Germline V gene sequence: CDR1 LNHNV, CDR2 YYDKDF (reference sequence).

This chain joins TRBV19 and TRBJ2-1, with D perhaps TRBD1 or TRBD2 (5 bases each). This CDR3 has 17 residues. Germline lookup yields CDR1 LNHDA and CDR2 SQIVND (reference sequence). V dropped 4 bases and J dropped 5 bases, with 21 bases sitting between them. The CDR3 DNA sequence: TGTGCCAGTAGTAGGGGACGTTCTCTAAAAGGGGACAATGAGCAGTTCTTC. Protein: CASSRGRSLKGDNEQFF.

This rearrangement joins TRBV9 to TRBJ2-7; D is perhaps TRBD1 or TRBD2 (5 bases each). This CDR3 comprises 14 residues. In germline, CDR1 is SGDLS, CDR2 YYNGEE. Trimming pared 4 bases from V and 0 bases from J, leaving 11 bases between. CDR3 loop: CASSRGAVSYEQYF. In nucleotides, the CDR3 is TGTGCCAGCAGCAGAGGGGCGGTCTCCTACGAGCAGTACTTC.

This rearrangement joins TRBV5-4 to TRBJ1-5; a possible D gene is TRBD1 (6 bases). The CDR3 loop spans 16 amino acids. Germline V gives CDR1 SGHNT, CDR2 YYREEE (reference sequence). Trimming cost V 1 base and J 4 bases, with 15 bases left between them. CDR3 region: CASSLRLQGWNQPQHF. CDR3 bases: TGTGCCAGCAGCTTGCGGCTCCAGGGGTGGAATCAGCCCCAGCATTTT. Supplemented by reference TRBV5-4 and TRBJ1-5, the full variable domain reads ETGVTQSPTHLIKTRGQQVTLRCSSQSGHNTVSWYQQALGQGPQFIFQYYREEENGRGNFPPRFSGLQFPNYSSELNVNALELDDSALYLCASSLRLQGWNQPQHFGDGTRLSIL.

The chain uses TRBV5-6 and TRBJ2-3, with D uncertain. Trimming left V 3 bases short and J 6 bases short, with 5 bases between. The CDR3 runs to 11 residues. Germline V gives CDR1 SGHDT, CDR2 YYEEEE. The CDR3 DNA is TGTGCCAGCAGCTCTGGGGATACGCAGTATTTT. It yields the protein CASSSGDTQYF. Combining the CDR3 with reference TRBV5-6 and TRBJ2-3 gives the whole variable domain DAGVTQSPTHLIKTRGQQVTLRCSPKSGHDTVSWYQQALGQGPQFIFQYYEEEERQRGNFPDRFSGHQFPNYSSELNVNALLLGDSALYLCASSSGDTQYFGPGTRLTVL.

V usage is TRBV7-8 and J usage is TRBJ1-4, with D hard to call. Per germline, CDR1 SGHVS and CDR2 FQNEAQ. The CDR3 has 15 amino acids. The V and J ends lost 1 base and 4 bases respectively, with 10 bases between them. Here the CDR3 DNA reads TGTGCCAGCAGCTTAGGAGGAGGGATTAATGAAAAACTGTTTTTT. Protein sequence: CASSLGGGINEKLFF.

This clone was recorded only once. CDR3 bases: TGTGCCAGCAGTTACTCCTTCGGACTAGCGGGGGCAGATACGCAGTATTTT. Amino acids: CASSYSFGLAGADTQYF. The chain has TRBV6-2 or TRBV6-3 and TRBJ2-3; 13 bases agree with TRBD2. This CDR3 spans 17 amino acids. V was clipped by 0 bases and J by 4 bases; unmatched bases: 4. The germline CDR1 and CDR2 sequences are MNHEY and SVGEGT.

In DNA form, the CDR3 reads TGTGCCAGCAGCCCACAGGGGGCGAATGGCTACACCTTC. Encoded protein: CASSPQGANGYTF. The rearrangement joins TRBV7-2 to TRBJ1-2; TRBD1 matches 9 bases. The germline V gene has CDR1 SGHTA and CDR2 FQGNSA. V shed 5 bases, J shed 6 bases, and the junction held 4 bases outside the gene matches. The CDR3 spans 13 residues.

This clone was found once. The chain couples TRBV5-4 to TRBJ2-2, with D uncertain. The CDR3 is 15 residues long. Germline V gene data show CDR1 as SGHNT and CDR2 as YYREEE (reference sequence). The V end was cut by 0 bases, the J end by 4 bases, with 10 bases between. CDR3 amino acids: CASSLARAGTGELFF. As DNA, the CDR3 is TGTGCCAGCAGCTTGGCTAGGGCAGGCACCGGGGAGCTGTTTTTT. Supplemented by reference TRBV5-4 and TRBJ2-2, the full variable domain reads ETGVTQSPTHLIKTRGQQVTLRCSSQSGHNTVSWYQQALGQGPQFIFQYYREEENGRGNFPPRFSGLQFPNYSSELNVNALELDDSALYLCASSLARAGTGELFFGEGSRLTVL.

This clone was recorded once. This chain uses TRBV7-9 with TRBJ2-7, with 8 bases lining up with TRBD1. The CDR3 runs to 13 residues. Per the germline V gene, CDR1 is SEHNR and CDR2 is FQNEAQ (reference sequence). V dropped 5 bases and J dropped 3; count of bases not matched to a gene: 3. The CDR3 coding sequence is TGTGCCAGCAGCCCCGGGACAGGCTACGAGCAGTACTTC. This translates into CASSPGTGYEQYF.

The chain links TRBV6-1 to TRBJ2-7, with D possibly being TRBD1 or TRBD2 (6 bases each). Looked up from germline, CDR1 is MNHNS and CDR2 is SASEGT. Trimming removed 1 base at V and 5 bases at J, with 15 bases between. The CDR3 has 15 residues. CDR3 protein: CASSEDQGRRDEQYF. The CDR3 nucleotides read TGTGCCAGCAGTGAAGATCAGGGGAGGCGCGACGAGCAGTACTTC.

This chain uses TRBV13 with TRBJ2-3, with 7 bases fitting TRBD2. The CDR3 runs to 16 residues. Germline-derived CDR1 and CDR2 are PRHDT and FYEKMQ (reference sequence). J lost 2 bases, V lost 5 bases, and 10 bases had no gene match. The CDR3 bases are TGTGCCAGCAGCACCCTCCCCCGGGAGGACACAGATACGCAGTATTTT. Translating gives CASSTLPREDTDTQYF.

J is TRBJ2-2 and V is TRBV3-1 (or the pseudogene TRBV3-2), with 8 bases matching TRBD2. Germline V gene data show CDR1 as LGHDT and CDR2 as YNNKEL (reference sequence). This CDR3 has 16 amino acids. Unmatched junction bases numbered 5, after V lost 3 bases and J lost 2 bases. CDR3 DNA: TGTGCCAGCAGCCAGCCCCTAGCGGGTAACACCGGGGAGCTGTTTTTT. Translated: CASSQPLAGNTGELFF.

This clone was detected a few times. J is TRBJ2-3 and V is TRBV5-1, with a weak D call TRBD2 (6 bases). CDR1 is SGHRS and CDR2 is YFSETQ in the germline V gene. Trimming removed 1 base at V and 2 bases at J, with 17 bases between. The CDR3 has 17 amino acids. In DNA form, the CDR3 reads TGCGCCAGCAGCTTGCGCATGGGCGGGGAGGCCACAGATACGCAGTATTTT. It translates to CASSLRMGGEATDTQYF.

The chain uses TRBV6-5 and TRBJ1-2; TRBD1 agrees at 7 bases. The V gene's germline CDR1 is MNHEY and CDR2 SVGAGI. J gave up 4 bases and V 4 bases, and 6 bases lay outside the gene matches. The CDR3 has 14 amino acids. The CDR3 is CASSLGQVAYGYTF. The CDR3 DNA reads TGTGCCAGCAGTTTAGGACAGGTAGCCTATGGCTACACCTTC.

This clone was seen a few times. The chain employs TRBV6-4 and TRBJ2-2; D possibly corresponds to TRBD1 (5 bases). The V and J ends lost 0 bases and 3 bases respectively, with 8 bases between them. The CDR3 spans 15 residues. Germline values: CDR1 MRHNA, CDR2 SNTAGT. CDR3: CASSDSGHHTGELFF. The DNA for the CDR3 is TGTGCCAGCAGTGACTCAGGACATCACACCGGGGAGCTGTTTTTT.

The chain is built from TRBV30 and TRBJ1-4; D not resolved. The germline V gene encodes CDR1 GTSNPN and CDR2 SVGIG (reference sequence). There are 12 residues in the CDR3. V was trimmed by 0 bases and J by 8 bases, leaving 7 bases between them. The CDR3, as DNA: TGTGCCTGGAGTGTAAGCGGGGAAAAACTGTTTTTT. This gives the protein CAWSVSGEKLFF.

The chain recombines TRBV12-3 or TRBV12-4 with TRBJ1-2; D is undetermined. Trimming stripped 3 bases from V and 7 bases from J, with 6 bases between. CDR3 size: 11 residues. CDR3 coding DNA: TGTGCCAGCAGTTTTGGTGGTGGCTACACCTTC. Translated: CASSFGGGYTF.